These T cell receptor beta chains were read from a single sample in a study of T cells after yellow fever vaccination. TCRdb called the 5' RACE reads again in MiXCR, with one record for every CDR3 protein. The table includes under 30,000 distinct CDR3 sequences, 5% detected once. Here the sequenced sample was CD8+ T cells sorted from PBMCs, taken 10 days after the yellow fever booster vaccination. All receptors come from a man aged 25 to 45 who received the YFV17D yellow fever vaccine. The CDR3 runs from the conserved cysteine through the conserved F or W.

v_call cdr3_length cdr3_aa
TRBV7-2 12 CASGVSSYEQYF
TRBV4-3 16 CASSQDRGGGGYEQYF
TRBV6-5 15 CASSYSQDTDYEQYF
TRBV18 16 CASSPISGSSYNEQFF
TRBV9 14 CASSGVVGSYEQYF
TRBV13 13 CASSLAARRELFF
TRBV30 13 CAWSIYRGTEAFF
TRBV19 14 CASTPGQGGYEQYF
TRBV7-9 14 CASSFEGYTGELFF
TRBV2 15 CASSDLAGDSYEQYF
TRBV5-4 12 CASSGGGNEQFF
TRBV20-1 13 CSAPPGLSETQYF
TRBV9 18 CASSVGTSGSARMDTQYF
TRBV7-3 16 CASSLASGPNTGELFF
TRBV4-3 15 CASSQEASLPFEQYF
TRBV20-1 15 CSARDLEGSDYGYTF
TRBV7-6 15 CASSLSESEGDTQYF
TRBV21-1 19 CASSKGTRVKRTGTDTQYF
TRBV24-1 16 CATSPWGTSGNNEQFF
TRBV10-3 12 CAISVENYEQYF
TRBV18 15 CASSVSGSSSYEQYF
TRBV29-1 12 CSVGLEANEQFF
TRBV5-6 14 CASSQPPNFYEQYF
TRBV24-1 16 CATSDEQGERGNEQFF
TRBV12-3/TRBV12-4 12 CASRMTGYEQYF
TRBV6-5 16 CASSYGSGVPNYEQYF
TRBV28 13 CASSFRETGELFF
TRBV2 17 CASNRDTIAGAAYEQYF
TRBV6-5 22 CASSYWEGVAGSRSSYNSPLHF
TRBV20-1 13 CSARPAGGYEQYF
TRBV20-1 16 CSASGTSGTRVNEQFF
TRBV11-2 13 CASSLAQYNEQFF
TRBV5-4 15 CASSLVGSYGQPQHF
TRBV29-1 13 CSVRDGETYEQYF
TRBV12-3/TRBV12-4 15 CASLVKAGGRDTQYF
TRBV20-1 15 CSARGVGVRTGELFF
TRBV11-2 13 CASTDSSHNEQFF
TRBV6-1 16 CASSERETGVVTEQFF
TRBV12-3/TRBV12-4 15 CASSHGTLNPDTQYF
TRBV12-3/TRBV12-4 13 CASSLGFGRTQYF
TRBV28 16 CASSVGTLEPHNEQFF
TRBV7-9 14 CASTQGRDVEKLFF